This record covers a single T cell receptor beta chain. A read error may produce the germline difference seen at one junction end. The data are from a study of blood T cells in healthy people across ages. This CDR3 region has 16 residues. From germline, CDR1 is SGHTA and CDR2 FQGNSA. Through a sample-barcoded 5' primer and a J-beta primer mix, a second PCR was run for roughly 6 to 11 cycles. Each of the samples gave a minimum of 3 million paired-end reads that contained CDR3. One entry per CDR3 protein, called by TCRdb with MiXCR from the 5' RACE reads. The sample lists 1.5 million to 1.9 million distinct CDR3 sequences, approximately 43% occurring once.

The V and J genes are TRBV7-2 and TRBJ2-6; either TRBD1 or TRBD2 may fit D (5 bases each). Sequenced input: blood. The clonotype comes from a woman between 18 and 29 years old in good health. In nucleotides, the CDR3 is TGTGCCAGCAGCTTAGATGGGGGATCTGGGGCCGACGTCCTGACTTTC. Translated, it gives CASSLDGGSGADVLTF.